These 25 T cell receptor beta chains originate from one sample sequenced in a study of T cells in Graves' hyperthyroidism and ophthalmopathy. The CDR3 regions of TCR beta were amplified from RNA transcripts. HTBI primers were the set used in a first-round RT-PCR of the TCR CDR3. TCRdb re-analysed the multiplex PCR reads in MiXCR, keeping a single row per CDR3 protein. This sample yields about half a million distinct CDR3 sequences, of which 20% are seen a single time; about 50% belongs to the top ten. Sequencing input: blood. The receptors derive from a man aged 35-49 years with Graves' ophthalmopathy.

This clonotype has ten or more counts. The chain links TRBV20-1 to TRBJ2-4; 10 bases align to TRBD1. The CDR3 runs 14 residues. Germline V gene lookup returns CDR1 DFQATT and CDR2 SNEGSKA (reference sequence). Losses at the gene ends were 5 bases for V and 8 bases for J; bases not matched to a gene: 9. CDR3 residues: CSAPPGQGIDIQYF. The CDR3 DNA is TGCAGTGCTCCGCCGGGACAGGGGATAGACATTCAGTACTTC.

This clonotype was counted ten times or more. The rearrangement joins TRBV11-2 to TRBJ2-7; either TRBD1 or TRBD2 may fit D (5 bases each). CDR1 SGHAT and CDR2 FQNNGV come from the germline V gene. Trimming removed 3 bases from V and 5 bases from J, with 14 bases in between. The CDR3 totals 14 residues. This CDR3 is CASSLSGAVNEQYF. CDR3 nucleotide sequence: TGTGCCAGCAGCTTGTCCGGGGCCGTTAACGAGCAGTACTTC.

This clonotype was detected a few times. A read error may explain this, as a much larger clone is one base away. CDR3 in amino acids: CASSSNNEQFF. Here the CDR3 DNA reads TGTGCCAGCAGCTCCAACAATGAGCAGTTCTTC. The chain employs TRBV7-3 and TRBJ2-1; no firm D call. This CDR3 contains 11 residues. CDR1 is SGHTA and CDR2 is FQGTGA in the germline V gene.

Comments on this clonotype: The junction differs from germline at one of its ends, possibly a read error. The DNA for the CDR3 is TGTGCCAGCAGCCCGCCCCAGCACGGGTCACCCCTCCACTTT. Translated, it gives CASSPPQHGSPLHF. This chain uses TRBV5-1 with TRBJ1-6; D not certain. Germline CDR1 SGHRS, CDR2 YFSETQ. The CDR3 is 14 amino acids.

This clonotype was picked up a small number of times. The chain uses TRBV2 and TRBJ1-5, with D maybe TRBD1 (6 bases). Trimming left V 2 bases short and J 7 bases short, with 12 bases between. CDR1 and CDR2 from the germline V gene are SNHLY and FYNNEI. The CDR3 is made up of 14 amino acids. The CDR3 protein is CASSEYGGYQPQHF. In nucleotides, the CDR3 is TGTGCCAGCAGTGAATACGGGGGCTACCAGCCCCAGCATTTT.

This clonotype was seen only a few times. This chain uses TRBV10-2 with TRBJ2-7; the D is unclear. The CDR3 is 13 residues long. From germline, CDR1 is WSHSY and CDR2 SAAADI. The V end was cut by 8 bases, the J end by 5 bases, with 16 bases between. CDR3 residues: CASWGSTRDEQYF. The CDR3, as DNA: TGCGCCAGCTGGGGATCTACACGGGACGAGCAGTACTTC.

This clonotype was recorded a few times. The rearrangement links TRBV28 to TRBJ1-3, with unresolved D. CDR3 size: 16 residues. Trimming removed 3 bases from V and 0 bases from J, with 12 bases in between. The germline CDR1 and CDR2 sequences are MDHEN and SYDVKM. The CDR3 loop reads CASSFRRSYSGNTIYF. The DNA of the CDR3 is TGTGCCAGCAGTTTTCGCAGGAGCTACTCTGGAAACACCATATATTTT.

In this sample, this clonotype turned up a few times. The chain couples TRBV15 to TRBJ1-2; D is undetermined. The V and J ends lost 0 bases and 5 bases respectively, with 7 bases between them. The germline V gene encodes CDR1 LNHNV and CDR2 YYDKDF (reference sequence). CDR3 length equals 13 residues. Written as DNA, the CDR3 is TGTGCCACCAGCAGAGATCGAGGGTATGGCTACACCTTC. This gives the protein CATSRDRGYGYTF.

This clonotype was observed at least ten times. V and J are TRBV5-6 and TRBJ1-1; TRBD1 is a possible D gene (6 bases). Germline V lookup: CDR1 SGHDT, CDR2 YYEEEE. Trimming took off 7 bases at V and 1 base at J, with 17 bases between the two ends. CDR3 length: 15 residues. CDR3 nucleotide sequence: TGTGCCAGCGTTCCTTTGGGGGGGCCGAACACTGAAGCTTTCTTT. Translation: CASVPLGGPNTEAFF.

The chain has TRBV9 and TRBJ2-1; 7 bases line up with TRBD2. With 0 bases clipped from V and 9 bases from J, the junction kept 9 bases outside the gene matches. Germline-derived CDR1 and CDR2 are SGDLS and YYNGEE. The CDR3 loop spans 15 amino acids. The CDR3 region has the DNA TGTGCCAGCAGCGTAGGCGGGGGATGGGGCGGTGAGCAGTTCTTC. Its translation is CASSVGGGWGGEQFF.

In this sample, this clonotype turned up a few times. The chain employs TRBV19 and TRBJ2-3; D gene uncertain. V was clipped by 5 bases and J by 2 bases, with 14 bases between them. CDR3 length equals 15 residues. CDR1 and CDR2 (germline): LNHDA, SQIVND (reference sequence). CDR3 coding DNA: TGTGCCAGTAGTCCCCATCTTTTAATCACAGATACGCAGTATTTT. It codes for CASSPHLLITDTQYF.

The chain uses TRBV5-1 and TRBJ2-1; D perhaps matches TRBD1 (6 bases). The CDR3 loop spans 14 amino acids. Germline V CDR1 and CDR2: SGHRS, YFSETQ. Trimming shortened V by 5 bases and J by 5 bases, and 14 bases separated the two germline ends. The CDR3 DNA reads as TGCGCCAGCAGAACTACAGGGCGGGACAATGAGCAGTTCTTC. Encoded protein: CASRTTGRDNEQFF.

There are many counts of this clonotype. The CDR3 bases are TGTGCCTGGAGCGTTCTCCAAGAGACCCAGTACTTC. It encodes CAWSVLQETQYF. This sequence joins TRBV30 and TRBJ2-5, with no clear D. The V end lost 3 bases, the J end lost 1 base, and 6 bases lay between the germline ends. From germline, CDR1 is GTSNPN and CDR2 SVGIG (reference sequence). This CDR3 region has 12 residues.

The gene calls are TRBV19 and TRBJ1-1; no clear D gene. This CDR3 is built from 15 residues. The germline V gene has CDR1 LNHDA and CDR2 SQIVND (reference sequence). Trimming removed 4 bases at V and 1 base at J, with 13 bases between. For the CDR3, the DNA is TGTGCCAGTAGTAGAATCGACTTCCCGAACACTGAAGCTTTCTTT. This codes for CASSRIDFPNTEAFF. Full variable domain (rest looked up from reference TRBV19 and TRBJ1-1): DGGITQSPKYLFRKEGQNVTLSCEQNLNHDAMYWYRQDPGQGLRLIYYSQIVNDFQKGDIAEGYSVSREKKESFPLTVTSAQKNPTAFYLCASSRIDFPNTEAFFGQGTRLTVV.

V usage is TRBV7-2 and J usage is TRBJ1-2; D gene ambiguous. V shed 5 bases and J shed 3 bases, with 7 bases lying between them. The CDR3 totals 12 residues. The germline CDR1 and CDR2 sequences are SGHTA and FQGNSA. CDR3 amino acids: CASSPDDYGYTF. Written as DNA, the CDR3 is TGTGCCAGCAGCCCCGACGACTATGGCTACACCTTC.

This clonotype turned up a few times. The V and J genes are TRBV29-1 and TRBJ2-3; the D is unclear. This CDR3 comprises 12 residues. Germline CDR1 is SQVTM and CDR2 is ANQGSEA. The V gene lost 6 bases and the J gene lost 5 bases, with 12 bases spanning the gap. DNA of the CDR3: TGCAGCGTCCGACCATCCCTAGATACGCAGTATTTT. Residues: CSVRPSLDTQYF.

The chain recombines TRBV18 with TRBJ1-6; D remains unclear. The ends were cut back, 6 bases at V and 7 bases at J, with 13 bases in the middle. Germline assignment: CDR1 KGHSH and CDR2 LQKENI. CDR3 size: 14 residues. CDR3 sequence: CASSRGSGNSPLHF. CDR3 nucleotide sequence: TGTGCCAGCTCCCGCGGTAGCGGGAATTCACCCCTCCACTTT.

About this clonotype itself: A clone one base away is much larger, so this may be a read error. The J gene is TRBJ2-5, the V gene TRBV2; a possible D gene is TRBD2 (6 bases). Looked up from germline, CDR1 is SNHLY and CDR2 is FYNNEI. This CDR3 has 14 amino acids. V lost 4 bases, J lost 5 bases, and 14 bases lay in between. CDR3 protein: CASSGGLPGETQYF. The CDR3 bases are TGTGCCAGCAGTGGGGGACTGCCTGGGGAGACCCAGTACTTC.

The DNA of the CDR3 is TGCAGTGCTAGAGCCCGACCCGGGGGGGCCTACAATGAGCAGTTCTTC. It yields the protein CSARARPGGAYNEQFF. V gene TRBV20-1 combines with J gene TRBJ2-1; 8 positions match TRBD2. Germline CDR1 is DFQATT and CDR2 is SNEGSKA (reference sequence). Unmatched junction bases numbered 7, after V lost 1 base and J lost 2 bases. The CDR3 length is 16 residues.

This clonotype has only a few counts. V is TRBV5-4 and J is TRBJ2-2, with 7 bases aligning to TRBD1. This CDR3 contains 15 residues. V lost 0 bases to trimming and J lost 5 bases; unmatched junction nucleotides: 4. CDR1 and CDR2 from the germline V gene are SGHNT and YYREEE (reference sequence). CDR3 sequence: CASSLVGGGTGELFF. As DNA, the CDR3 is TGTGCCAGCAGCTTGGTAGGGGGCGGTACCGGGGAGCTGTTTTTT.

The rearrangement joins TRBV30 to TRBJ2-3, with D perhaps TRBD1 or TRBD2 (5 bases each). With 4 bases removed from V and 4 bases from J, the gap between germline ends came to 12 bases. Germline V gene data show CDR1 as GTSNPN and CDR2 as SVGIG (reference sequence). This CDR3 has 13 amino acids. CDR3 nucleotide sequence: TGTGCCTGGAACGGGTGGGGACCAGATACGCAGTATTTT. This sequence encodes CAWNGWGPDTQYF. Drawing the rest from reference TRBV30 and TRBJ2-3, the complete variable domain is SQTIHQWPATLVQPVGSPLSLECTVEGTSNPNLYWYRQAAGRGLQLLFYSVGIGQISSEVPQNLSASRPQDRQFILSSKKLLLSDSGFYLCAWNGWGPDTQYFGPGTRLTVL.

This clonotype was counted many times. The chain couples TRBV11-3 to TRBJ2-5; 8 bases are shared with TRBD1. Germline V lookup: CDR1 SGHNT, CDR2 YENEEA. V shed 5 bases, J shed 3 bases, and the junction held 8 bases outside the gene matches. The CDR3 length is 15 residues. The CDR3 region is CASSLGTGLEETQYF. In DNA, the CDR3 is TGTGCCAGCAGCCTTGGGACAGGACTCGAAGAGACCCAGTACTTC.

This clonotype was seen at least ten times. This rearrangement joins TRBV12-3 or TRBV12-4 to TRBJ2-7; 7 bases are a match to TRBD2. Trimming took 6 bases from V and 2 from J; bases not matched to a gene: 7. This CDR3 spans 14 amino acids. The CDR3 here is CASRFSGGTYEQYF. CDR3 bases: TGTGCCAGCAGATTCTCCGGGGGGACCTACGAGCAGTACTTC.

This clonotype turned up a few times. The chain has TRBV27 and TRBJ1-2, with 7 bases matching TRBD1. V shed 8 bases and J 4 bases; nucleotides not matched to a gene: 13. CDR1 and CDR2 from the germline V gene are MNHEY and SMNVEV (reference sequence). CDR3 length: 15 residues. The CDR3 sequence: CASWKGDSPFYGYTF. The CDR3 DNA sequence: TGTGCCAGCTGGAAAGGGGACAGCCCTTTCTATGGCTACACCTTC.

This rearrangement joins TRBV5-1 to TRBJ2-5; 10 bases agree with TRBD2. Germline V lookup: CDR1 SGHRS, CDR2 YFSETQ. V was clipped by 0 bases and J by 1 base; unmatched bases: 3. CDR3 length: 16 amino acids. The CDR3 here is CASSLALAGVQETQYF. For the CDR3, the DNA is TGCGCCAGCAGCTTGGCCCTAGCGGGGGTCCAAGAGACCCAGTACTTC.